Presented here are 8 T cell receptor beta chains from one specimen sequenced in a study of blood T cells in healthy people across ages (dated by TCRdb to between 2015 and 2017). The protocol used for the library was 5' RACE. Sequencing was performed on an Illumina HiSeq 2500. The second PCR ran for roughly 7 to 12 cycles and used a J-beta primer mix along with a sample-barcoded 5' primer. The raw public data were reprocessed by TCRdb itself: fastp quality trimming at Q25, MiXCR clonotype calling, in-frame beta chains only. Identical CDR3 proteins give one entry, which carries the most common genes and DNA. The sample profile shows 550,000 to 600,000 distinct CDR3 sequences; roughly 28% of them were found once. The ten largest clonotypes hold 18% of the sample. Sequencing used blood. The source is a woman between 70 and 85 years old in good health.

This clonotype was seen a handful of times. The chain joins TRBV20-1 to TRBJ1-4; TRBD1 aligns across 10 bases. After removal of 6 bases from V and 7 bases from J, the junction contained 5 bases not matched to a gene. The germline gives CDR1 DFQATT, CDR2 SNEGSKA (reference sequence). This CDR3 has 13 amino acids. CDR3 DNA: TGCAGTGCCGTAGACAGGGGGCTTGAAAAACTGTTTTTT. Amino acids: CSAVDRGLEKLFF.

The genes are TRBV20-1 and TRBJ2-5; tentative D call: TRBD2 (6 bases). The CDR3 loop spans 14 amino acids. Germline V CDR1 and CDR2: DFQATT, SNEGSKA (reference sequence). Trimming shortened V by 3 bases and J by 0 bases, and 11 bases separated the two germline ends. The CDR3 here is CSASRDSYQETQYF. In DNA form, the CDR3 reads TGCAGTGCTAGTCGGGACTCGTACCAAGAGACCCAGTACTTC.

This clonotype appeared a few times. The gene calls are TRBV11-2 and TRBJ2-1; weak D call: TRBD1 (6 bases). Germline-derived CDR1 and CDR2 are SGHAT and FQNNGV. The CDR3 runs 14 residues. V was clipped by 5 bases and J by 5 bases, with 13 bases between them. DNA of the CDR3: TGTGCCAGCAGCCACTTCACAGGGAACAATGAGCAGTTCTTC. Encoded protein: CASSHFTGNNEQFF.

In regard to this clonotype: An end of the junction does not agree with germline; a read error may underlie this. The chain is built from TRBV11-2 and TRBJ2-6; no definite D call. Germline lookup yields CDR1 SGHAT and CDR2 FQNNGV. This CDR3 has 13 residues. CDR3 residues: CAAGPSRANVLTF. For the CDR3, the DNA is TGTGCCGCCGGTCCCTCTAGGGCCAACGTCCTGACTTTC.

This clonotype was recorded a few times. The V gene is TRBV5-1, the J gene TRBJ2-6; TRBD1 matches at 7 bases. The germline gives CDR1 SGHRS, CDR2 YFSETQ. CDR3 length equals 16 residues. The V gene end was trimmed by 3 bases and the J gene end by 0 bases; junction bases not matched to a gene: 3. The CDR3 protein is CASSWTGASGANVLTF. The CDR3 nucleotides are TGCGCCAGCAGCTGGACAGGCGCCTCTGGGGCCAACGTCCTGACTTTC.

The rearrangement links TRBV6-5 to TRBJ1-4; D uncertain. The CDR3 length is 13 residues. The germline gives CDR1 MNHEY, CDR2 SVGAGI. V lost 6 bases to trimming and J lost 8 bases, with 13 bases between them. The CDR3 protein is CASRDGIKEKLFF. The CDR3 DNA is TGTGCCAGCAGAGACGGGATTAAAGAAAAACTGTTTTTT.

The chain links TRBV6-5 to TRBJ2-2, with TRBD1 matching over 8 bases. This CDR3 has 15 residues. The trim removed 6 bases at V and 3 bases at J, leaving 6 bases unmatched. Germline V gene data show CDR1 as MNHEY and CDR2 as SVGAGI. The CDR3 is CASSPPGQDTGELFF. CDR3 sequence (DNA): TGTGCCAGCAGCCCCCCGGGACAGGACACCGGGGAGCTGTTTTTT.

The chain employs TRBV7-2 and TRBJ2-1; no firm D call. The CDR3 consists of 13 residues. Per the germline V gene, CDR1 is SGHTA and CDR2 is FQGNSA. With 0 bases removed from V and 7 bases from J, the gap between germline ends came to 7 bases. The CDR3 bases are TGTGCCAGCAGCTTAGCCCTTAGTAATGAGCAGTTCTTC. Its translation is CASSLALSNEQFF. Full variable domain (outside the CDR3, taken from reference TRBV7-2 and TRBJ2-1): GAGVSQSPSNKVTEKGKDVELRCDPISGHTALYWYRQSLGQGLEFLIYFQGNSAPDKSGLPSDRFSAERTGGSVSTLTIQRTQQEDSAVYLCASSLALSNEQFFGPGTRLTVL.